What follows describes a single T cell receptor (beta chain). Antigen unknown. Other DNA sequences in this specimen translate into the identical CDR3. This record comes from a study of shared clonotypes between healthy human individuals. Overall study context: The plates for each donor numbered three CD4 naive, three CD4 memory, two CD8 naive and one CD8 memory. Findings and limits, study-wide: Among a few donors, roughly 5% of naive CD4 clonotypes were found in common.

Here immunoSEQ multiplex PCR was the method, and the copy in TCRdb shows in-frame clones only, minus some. The repertoire holds millions of clones, with around 90% as singletons. This receptor was taken from a man aged 18 to 29 in good health. The sample consisted of naive CD4+ T cells sorted from blood. Subset: CD45RA+ positively selected.

The CDR3 protein is CASSQDVSGEKLFF. The CDR3 DNA follows: TGCGCCAGCAGCCAAGACGTTTCGGGTGAAAAACTGTTTTTT. The chain is built from TRBV4-1 and TRBJ1-4; the D is unclear. Germline CDR1 is MGHRA and CDR2 is YSYEKL. V gave up 0 bases and J gave up 7 bases, with 9 bases separating them. The CDR3 contains 14 residues.